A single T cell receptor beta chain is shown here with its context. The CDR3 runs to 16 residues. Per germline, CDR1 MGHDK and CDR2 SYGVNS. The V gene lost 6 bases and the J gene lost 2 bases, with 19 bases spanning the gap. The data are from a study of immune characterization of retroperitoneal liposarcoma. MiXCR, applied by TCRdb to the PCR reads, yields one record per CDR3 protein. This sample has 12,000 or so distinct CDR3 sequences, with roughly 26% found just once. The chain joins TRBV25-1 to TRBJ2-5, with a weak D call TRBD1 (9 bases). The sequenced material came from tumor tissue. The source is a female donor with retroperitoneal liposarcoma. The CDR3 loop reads CASRVNSGTGQETQYF. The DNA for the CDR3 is TGTGCCAGCAGAGTGAATAGCGGGACAGGGCAAGAGACCCAGTACTTC.